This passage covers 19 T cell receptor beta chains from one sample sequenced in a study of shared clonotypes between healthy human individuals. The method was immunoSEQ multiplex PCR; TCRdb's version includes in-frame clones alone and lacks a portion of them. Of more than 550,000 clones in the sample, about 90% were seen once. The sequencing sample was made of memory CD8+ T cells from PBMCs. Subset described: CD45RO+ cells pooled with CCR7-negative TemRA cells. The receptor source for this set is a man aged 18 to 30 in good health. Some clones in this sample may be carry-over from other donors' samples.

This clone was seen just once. In DNA, the CDR3 is TGTGCCAGCACAGGAGGACGGGGAAACACCATATATTTT. As protein: CASTGGRGNTIYF. The chain combines TRBV9 with TRBJ1-3; D is unclear. The CDR3 totals 13 residues. V lost 6 bases and J 4 bases, leaving 11 bases between the germline ends. Per the germline V gene, CDR1 is SGDLS and CDR2 is YYNGEE.

CDR3 loop: CASSNRQGAGNTIYF. In nucleotides, the CDR3 is TGTGCCAGCAGCAATCGACAGGGAGCTGGAAACACCATATATTTT. The chain links TRBV7-9 to TRBJ1-3; 7 nucleotides agree with TRBD1. Germline V gene lookup returns CDR1 SEHNR and CDR2 FQNEAQ (reference sequence). V trimming: 5 bases; J trimming: 2 bases; junction bases outside the gene matches: 6. The CDR3 has 15 residues.

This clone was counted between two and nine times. The CDR3 DNA reads as TGTGCCAGCAGTGAACTAGCGGGAGGGAATGAGCAGTTCTTC. This sequence encodes CASSELAGGNEQFF. The chain employs TRBV6-1 and TRBJ2-1, with 12 bases fitting TRBD2. The CDR3 runs to 14 residues. V was clipped by 2 bases and J by 7 bases; unmatched bases: 0. Germline CDR1 and CDR2: MNHNS and SASEGT.

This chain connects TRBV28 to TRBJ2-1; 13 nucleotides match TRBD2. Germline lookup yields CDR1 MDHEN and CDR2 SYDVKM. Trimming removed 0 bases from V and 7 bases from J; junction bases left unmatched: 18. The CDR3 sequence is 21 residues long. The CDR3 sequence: CASSLWGTSGRVPDPLNEQFF. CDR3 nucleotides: TGTGCCAGCAGTTTATGGGGTACTAGCGGGAGGGTCCCGGATCCACTGAATGAGCAGTTCTTC.

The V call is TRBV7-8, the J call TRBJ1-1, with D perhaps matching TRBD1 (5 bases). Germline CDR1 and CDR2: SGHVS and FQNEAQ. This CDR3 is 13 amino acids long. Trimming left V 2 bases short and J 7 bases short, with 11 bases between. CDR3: CASSLRGEREAFF. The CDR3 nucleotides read TGTGCCAGCAGCTTACGGGGGGAACGTGAAGCTTTCTTT.

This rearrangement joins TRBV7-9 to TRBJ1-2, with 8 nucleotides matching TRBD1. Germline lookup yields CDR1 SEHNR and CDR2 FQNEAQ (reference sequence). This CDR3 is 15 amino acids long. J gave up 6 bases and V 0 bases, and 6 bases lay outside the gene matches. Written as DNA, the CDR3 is TGTGCCAGCAGCTTAGCGTCAGGGGGCCCCCATGGCTACACCTTC. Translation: CASSLASGGPHGYTF.

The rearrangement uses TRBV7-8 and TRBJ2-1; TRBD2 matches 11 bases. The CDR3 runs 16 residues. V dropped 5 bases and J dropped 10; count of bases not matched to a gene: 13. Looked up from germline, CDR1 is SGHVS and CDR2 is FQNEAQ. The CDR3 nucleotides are TGTGCCAGCAGCCAGGGACTAGCGGCGGCCGGATCCGAGCAGTTCTTC. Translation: CASSQGLAAAGSEQFF.

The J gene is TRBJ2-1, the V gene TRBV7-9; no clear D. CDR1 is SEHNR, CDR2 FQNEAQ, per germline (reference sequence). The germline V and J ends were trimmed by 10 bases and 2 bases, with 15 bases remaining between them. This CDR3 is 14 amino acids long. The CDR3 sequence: CAITRLLPYNEQFF. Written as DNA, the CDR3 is TGTGCCATCACACGATTACTACCCTACAATGAGCAGTTCTTC.

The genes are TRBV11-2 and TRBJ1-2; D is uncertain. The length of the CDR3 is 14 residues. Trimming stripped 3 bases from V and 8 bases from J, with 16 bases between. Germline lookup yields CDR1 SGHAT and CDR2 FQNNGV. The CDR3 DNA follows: TGTGCCAGCAGCTTTAGCGGGGAAAAGGGAGGCTACACCTTC. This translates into CASSFSGEKGGYTF.

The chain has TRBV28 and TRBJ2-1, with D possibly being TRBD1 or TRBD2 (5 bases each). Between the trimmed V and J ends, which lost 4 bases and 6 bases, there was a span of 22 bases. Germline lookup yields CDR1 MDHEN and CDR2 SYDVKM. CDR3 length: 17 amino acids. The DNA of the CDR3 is TGTGCCAGCAGTTCCCCTGATCTGGTGCGTGGGGGCAATGAGCAGTTCTTC. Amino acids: CASSSPDLVRGGNEQFF.

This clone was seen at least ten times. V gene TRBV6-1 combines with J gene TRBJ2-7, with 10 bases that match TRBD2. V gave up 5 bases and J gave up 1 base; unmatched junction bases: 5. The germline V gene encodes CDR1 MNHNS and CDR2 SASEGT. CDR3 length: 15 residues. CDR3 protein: CASSHRTSGSYEQYF. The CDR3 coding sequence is TGTGCCAGCAGTCATAGGACTAGCGGATCCTACGAGCAGTACTTC.

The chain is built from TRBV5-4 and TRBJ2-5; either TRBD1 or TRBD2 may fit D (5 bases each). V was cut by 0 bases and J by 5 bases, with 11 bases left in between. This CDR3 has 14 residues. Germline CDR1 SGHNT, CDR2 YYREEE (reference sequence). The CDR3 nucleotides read TGTGCCAGCAGCTTGGCAGGGACGGGGGAGACCCAGTACTTC. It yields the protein CASSLAGTGETQYF.

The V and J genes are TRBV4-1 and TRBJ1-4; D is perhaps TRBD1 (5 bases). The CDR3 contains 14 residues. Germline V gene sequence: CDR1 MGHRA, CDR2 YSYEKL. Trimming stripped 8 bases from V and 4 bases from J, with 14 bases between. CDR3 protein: CASGYDRSNEKLFF. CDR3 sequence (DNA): TGCGCCAGCGGGTATGACAGAAGTAATGAAAAACTGTTTTTT.

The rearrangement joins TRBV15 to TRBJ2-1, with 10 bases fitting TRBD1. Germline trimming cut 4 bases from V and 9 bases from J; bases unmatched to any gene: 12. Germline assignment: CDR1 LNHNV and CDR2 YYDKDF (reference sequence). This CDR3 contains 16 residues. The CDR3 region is CATSITPGQGSVEQFF. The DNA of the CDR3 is TGTGCCACCAGCATAACCCCGGGACAGGGGTCGGTTGAGCAGTTCTTC. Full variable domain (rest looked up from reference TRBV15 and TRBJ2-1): DAMVIQNPRYQVTQFGKPVTLSCSQTLNHNVMYWYQQKSSQAPKLLFHYYDKDFNNEADTPDNFQSRRPNTSFCFLDIRSPGLGDTAMYLCATSITPGQGSVEQFFGPGTRLTVL.

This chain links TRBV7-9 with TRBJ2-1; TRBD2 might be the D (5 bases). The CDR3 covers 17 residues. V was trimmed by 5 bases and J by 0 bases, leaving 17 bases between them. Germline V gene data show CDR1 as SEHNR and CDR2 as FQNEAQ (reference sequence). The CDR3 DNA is TGTGCCAGCAGCCGGTACGGACTGGGGAGCTCCTACAATGAGCAGTTCTTC. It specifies CASSRYGLGSSYNEQFF.

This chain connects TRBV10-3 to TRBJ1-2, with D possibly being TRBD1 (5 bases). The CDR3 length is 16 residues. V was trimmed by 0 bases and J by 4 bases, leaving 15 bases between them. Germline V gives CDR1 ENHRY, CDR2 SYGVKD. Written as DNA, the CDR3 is TGTGCCATCAGTGAGTCAAAAGGGGTGGGAGTCTATGGCTACACCTTC. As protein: CAISESKGVGVYGYTF.

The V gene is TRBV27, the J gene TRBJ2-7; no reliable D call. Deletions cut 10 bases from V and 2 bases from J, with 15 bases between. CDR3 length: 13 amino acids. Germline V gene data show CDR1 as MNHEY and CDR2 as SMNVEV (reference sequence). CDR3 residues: CATRRPGAYEQYF. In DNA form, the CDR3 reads TGTGCCACCAGGCGGCCGGGCGCCTACGAGCAGTACTTC.

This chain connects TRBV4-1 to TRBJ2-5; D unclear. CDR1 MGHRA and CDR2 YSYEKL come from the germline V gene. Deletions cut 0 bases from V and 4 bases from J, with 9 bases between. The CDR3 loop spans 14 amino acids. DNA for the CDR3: TGCGCCAGCAGCCAAGATAACGGCCCAGAGACCCAGTACTTC. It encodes CASSQDNGPETQYF.

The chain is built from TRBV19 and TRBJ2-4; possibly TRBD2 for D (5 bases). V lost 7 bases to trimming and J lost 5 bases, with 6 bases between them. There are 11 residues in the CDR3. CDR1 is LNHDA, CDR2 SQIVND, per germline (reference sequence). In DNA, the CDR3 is TGTGCCAGTAAGGGAGAAAACATTCAGTACTTC. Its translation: CASKGENIQYF.